This TCR beta chain was profiled in a study of cytomegalovirus exposure and HLA in healthy donors. Points from the study as a whole: In a later analysis, at a false discovery rate of 0.05, some 17,000 TCR beta sequences were associated with HLA alleles. TCR sequences were mostly rare, though some public TCRs occurred in many donors. For TCR beta chains, V- and J-gene trimming was later linked to a missense DCLRE1C variant.

In its sample, this clone was seen once. Its target is not known. Per the germline V gene, CDR1 is SQVTM and CDR2 is ANQGSEA. The CDR3 consists of 15 residues. The trim removed 3 bases at V and 4 bases at J, leaving 8 bases unmatched. PCR amplification relied on 60 Vbeta primers (plus 13 Jbeta primers). Sequenced by immunoSEQ multiplex PCR; TCRdb stores in-frame clones only, minus some. The sample carries fewer than 200,000 clones, almost 80% recorded once. The clonotype originates from a man younger than 45 in good health and CMV-seronegative. Sample: PBMCs. This chain joins TRBV29-1 and TRBJ1-2, with TRBD1 matching 10 bases. Here the CDR3 DNA reads TGCAGCGTTGAGGGGACAGGGGCCGGTGCCTATGGCTACACCTTC. Translating it yields CSVEGTGAGAYGYTF.